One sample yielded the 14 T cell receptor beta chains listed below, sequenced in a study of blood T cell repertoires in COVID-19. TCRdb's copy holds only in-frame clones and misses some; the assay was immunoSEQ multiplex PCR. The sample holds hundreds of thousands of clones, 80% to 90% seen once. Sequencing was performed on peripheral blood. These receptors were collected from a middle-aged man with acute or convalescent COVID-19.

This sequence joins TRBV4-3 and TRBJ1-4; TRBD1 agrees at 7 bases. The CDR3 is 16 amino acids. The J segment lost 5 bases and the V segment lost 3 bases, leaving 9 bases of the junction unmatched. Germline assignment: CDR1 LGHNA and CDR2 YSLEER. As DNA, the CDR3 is TGCGCCAGCAGCCAGGACCGGGGACAGAGAAATGAAAAACTGTTTTTT. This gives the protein CASSQDRGQRNEKLFF.

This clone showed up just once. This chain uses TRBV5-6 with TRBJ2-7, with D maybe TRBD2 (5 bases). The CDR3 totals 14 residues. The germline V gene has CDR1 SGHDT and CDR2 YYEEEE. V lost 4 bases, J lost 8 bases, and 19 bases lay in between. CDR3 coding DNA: TGTGCCAGCAGCCTCGGACTGGAACGCTCCAAGCAGTACTTC. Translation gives CASSLGLERSKQYF. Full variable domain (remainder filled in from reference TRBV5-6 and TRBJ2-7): DAGVTQSPTHLIKTRGQQVTLRCSPKSGHDTVSWYQQALGQGPQFIFQYYEEEERQRGNFPDRFSGHQFPNYSSELNVNALLLGDSALYLCASSLGLERSKQYFGPGTRLTVT.

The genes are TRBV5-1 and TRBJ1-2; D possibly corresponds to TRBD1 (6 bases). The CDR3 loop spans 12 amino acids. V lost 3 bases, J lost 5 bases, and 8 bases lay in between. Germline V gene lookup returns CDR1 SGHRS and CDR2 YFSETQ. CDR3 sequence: CASSSDSYGYTF. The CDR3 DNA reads TGCGCCAGCAGCTCGGACAGTTATGGCTACACCTTC.

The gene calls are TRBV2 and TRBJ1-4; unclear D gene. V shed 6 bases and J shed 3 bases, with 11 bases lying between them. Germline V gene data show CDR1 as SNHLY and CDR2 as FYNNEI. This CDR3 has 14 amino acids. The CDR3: CASRRDAANEKLFF. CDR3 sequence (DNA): TGTGCCAGCAGGAGGGATGCAGCTAATGAAAAACTGTTTTTT.

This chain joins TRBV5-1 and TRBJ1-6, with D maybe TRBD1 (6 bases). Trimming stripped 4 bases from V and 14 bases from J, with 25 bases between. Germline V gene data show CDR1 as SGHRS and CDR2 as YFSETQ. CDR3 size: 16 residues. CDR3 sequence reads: CASSQTSSGAQVSLHF. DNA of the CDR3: TGCGCCAGCAGCCAAACGTCCTCAGGGGCCCAAGTCTCCCTCCACTTT.

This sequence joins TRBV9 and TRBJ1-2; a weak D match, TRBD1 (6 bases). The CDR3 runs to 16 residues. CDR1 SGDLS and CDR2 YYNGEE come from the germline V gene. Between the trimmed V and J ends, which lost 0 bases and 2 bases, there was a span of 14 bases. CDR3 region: CASSVGSGAQNYGYTF. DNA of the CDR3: TGTGCCAGCAGCGTAGGATCAGGGGCTCAAAACTATGGCTACACCTTC.

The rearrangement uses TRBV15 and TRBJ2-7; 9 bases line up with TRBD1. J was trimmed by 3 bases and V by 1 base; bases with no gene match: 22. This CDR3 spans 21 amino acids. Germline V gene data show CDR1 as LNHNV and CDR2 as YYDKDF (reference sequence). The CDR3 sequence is CATSRGGTGQRNSLKLYEQYF. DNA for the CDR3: TGTGCCACCAGCAGAGGAGGGACAGGGCAACGAAACAGTTTAAAACTCTACGAGCAGTACTTC. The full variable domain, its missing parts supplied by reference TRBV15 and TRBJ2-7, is DAMVIQNPRYQVTQFGKPVTLSCSQTLNHNVMYWYQQKSSQAPKLLFHYYDKDFNNEADTPDNFQSRRPNTSFCFLDIRSPGLGDTAMYLCATSRGGTGQRNSLKLYEQYFGPGTRLTVT.

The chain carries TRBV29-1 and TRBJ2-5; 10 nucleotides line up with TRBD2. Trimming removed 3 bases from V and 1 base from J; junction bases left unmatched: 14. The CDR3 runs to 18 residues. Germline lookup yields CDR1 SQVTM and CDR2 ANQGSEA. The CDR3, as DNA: TGCAGCGTTGAGGTAGGAGCCACTAGCGGGGCGAGCCAAGAGACCCAGTACTTC. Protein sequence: CSVEVGATSGASQETQYF.

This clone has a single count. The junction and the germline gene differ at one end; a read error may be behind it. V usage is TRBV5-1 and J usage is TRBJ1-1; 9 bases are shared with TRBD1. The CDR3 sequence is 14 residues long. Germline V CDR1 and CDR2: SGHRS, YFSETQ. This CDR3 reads CASSRGQGNIEAFF. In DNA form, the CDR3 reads TGCGCCAGCAGTAGGGGACAGGGTAACATTGAAGCTTTCTTT.

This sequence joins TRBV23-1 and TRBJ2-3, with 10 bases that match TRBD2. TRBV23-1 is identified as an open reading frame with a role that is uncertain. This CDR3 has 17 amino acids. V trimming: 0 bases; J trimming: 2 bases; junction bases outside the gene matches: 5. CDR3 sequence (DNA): TGCGCCAGCAGTCAATCTAAGCGGGGGGGCCTCACAGATACGCAGTATTTT. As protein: CASSQSKRGGLTDTQYF.

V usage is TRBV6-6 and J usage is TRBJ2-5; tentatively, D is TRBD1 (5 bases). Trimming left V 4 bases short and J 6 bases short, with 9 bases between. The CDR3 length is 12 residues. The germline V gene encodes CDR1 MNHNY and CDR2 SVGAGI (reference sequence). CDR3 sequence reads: CASSLTAKTQYF. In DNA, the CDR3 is TGTGCCAGCAGTTTGACAGCTAAGACCCAGTACTTC.

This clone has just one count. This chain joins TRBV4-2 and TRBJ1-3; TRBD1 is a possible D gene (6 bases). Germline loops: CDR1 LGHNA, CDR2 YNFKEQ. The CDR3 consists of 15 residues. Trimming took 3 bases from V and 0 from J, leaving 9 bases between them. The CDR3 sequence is CASSHRDNSGNTIYF. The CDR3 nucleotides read TGTGCCAGCAGCCACCGGGACAACTCTGGAAACACCATATATTTT.

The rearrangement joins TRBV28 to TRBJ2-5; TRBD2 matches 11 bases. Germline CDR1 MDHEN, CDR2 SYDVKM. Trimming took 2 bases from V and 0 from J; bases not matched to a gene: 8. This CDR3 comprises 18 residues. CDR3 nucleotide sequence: TGTGCCAGCAGTTTAAGTACTAGCGGGAGAGGTAACCAAGAGACCCAGTACTTC. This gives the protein CASSLSTSGRGNQETQYF.

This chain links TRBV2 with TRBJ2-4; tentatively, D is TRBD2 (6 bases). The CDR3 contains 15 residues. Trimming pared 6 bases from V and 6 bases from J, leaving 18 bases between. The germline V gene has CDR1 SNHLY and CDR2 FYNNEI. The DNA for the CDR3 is TGTGCCAGCAGCCGACTAACGGGAGATAGAAACATTCAGTACTTC. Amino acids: CASSRLTGDRNIQYF. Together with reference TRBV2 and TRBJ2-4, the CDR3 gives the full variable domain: EPEVTQTPSHQVTQMGQEVILRCVPISNHLYFYWYRQILGQKVEFLVSFYNNEISEKSEIFDDQFSVERPDGSNFTLKIRSTKLEDSAMYFCASSRLTGDRNIQYFGAGTRLSVL.